These 6 T cell receptor beta chains were sequenced from one sample in a study of T cell clonality in common variable immunodeficiency (dated by TCRdb to the mid-2010s). The library came from the immunoSEQ multiplex PCR assay. In TCRdb, the immuneACCESS table is reduced to in-frame sequences with V and J assigned. These tables do not hold every clone; where another copy was compared, an unresolved V gene accounts for under half, and the others remain unexplained. The table shows 30,000 to 40,000 clones here, with no singletons. Together, the top ten hold 3.5% to 4% of the sample. Material: peripheral blood mononuclear cells. Receptor source: a person aged 18 to 70 in good health.

In this sample, this clone turned up many times. CDR3 sequence reads: CASSSGLVETQYF. CDR3 bases read: TGTGCCAGCAGCTCGGGACTAGTGGAGACG. This chain links TRBV7-8 with TRBJ2-3; 8 bases are shared with TRBD2. From the germline J gene comes the end of the CDR3, since the read stops 3 residues before it. The CDR3 runs 13 residues. The V gene's germline CDR1 is SGHVS and CDR2 FQNEAQ.

This clone was recorded many times. The read finishes 3 residues shy of the CDR3 end, and the germline J gene is used to complete it. The chain employs TRBV9 and TRBJ2-7, with D perhaps TRBD2 (6 bases). The CDR3 runs 15 residues. The germline gives CDR1 SGDLS, CDR2 YYNGEE. With 0 bases removed from V and 3 bases from J, the gap between germline ends came to 13 bases. The covered CDR3 bases are TGTGCCAGCAGCGTAGATGGTAGCGGATACTACGAG. This translates into CASSVDGSGYYE. The whole CDR3 protein reads CASSVDGSGYYEQYF.

This clone was seen at least ten times. The observed sequence ends 3 residues before the CDR3 terminus, with the missing tail filled in from the germline J gene. The chain is built from TRBV30 and TRBJ2-7; D might be TRBD1 (5 bases). The CDR3 length is 12 residues. The germline CDR1 and CDR2 sequences are GTSNPN and SVGIG (reference sequence). With 0 bases removed from V and 6 bases from J, the gap between germline ends came to 9 bases. The DNA read from the CDR3 is TGTGCCTGGAGTGTAGGTAGGGGCGAG. This translates into CAWSVGRGE. The full CDR3 reads CAWSVGRGEQYF.

This clone came up many times. Coverage ceases 3 residues before the CDR3 finishes, and the germline J gene fills in the end. The chain recombines TRBV20-1 with TRBJ1-1, with TRBD1 matching over 8 bases. Germline loops: CDR1 DFQATT, CDR2 SNEGSKA (reference sequence). This CDR3 comprises 12 residues. CDR3 sequence reads: CSASGGVGRAFF. The part of the CDR3 DNA that was read is TGCAGTGCTTCAGGGGGCGTCGGTCGA.

This clone was seen many times. The CDR3 goes on 3 residues after the read ends, and that part is filled in from the germline J gene. The V and J genes are TRBV20-1 and TRBJ2-3; the D gene is possibly TRBD2 (5 bases). The CDR3 runs to 13 residues. V dropped 5 bases and J dropped 0 bases, with 9 bases sitting between them. Germline CDR1 reads DFQATT; CDR2 reads SNEGSKA (reference sequence). The CDR3 is CSASGESTDTQYF. Incomplete CDR3 DNA: TGCAGTGCTTCCGGGGAGAGCACAGATACG.

This clone has at least ten counts. The read comes to an end 3 residues before the CDR3 does, leaving the germline J gene to fill in the end. The rearrangement joins TRBV30 to TRBJ2-7, with D possibly TRBD2 on 5 matching bases. Germline V lookup: CDR1 GTSNPN, CDR2 SVGIG (reference sequence). Trimming shortened V by 0 bases and J by 6 bases, and 12 bases separated the two germline ends. The CDR3 is made up of 13 amino acids. CDR3 protein: CAWSVLVSTEQYF. The sequenced CDR3 bases are TGTGCCTGGAGTGTACTAGTGTCGACCGAG.